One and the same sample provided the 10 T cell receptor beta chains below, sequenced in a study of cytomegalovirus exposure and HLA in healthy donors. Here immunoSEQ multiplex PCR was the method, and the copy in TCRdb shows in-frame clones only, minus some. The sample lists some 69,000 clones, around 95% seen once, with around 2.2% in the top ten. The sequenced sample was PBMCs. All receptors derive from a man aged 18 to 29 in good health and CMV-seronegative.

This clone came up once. This chain's CDR3 is CAISARQDMNTEAFF. The CDR3 region has the DNA TGTGCCATCAGTGCGAGACAGGACATGAACACTGAAGCTTTCTTT. The chain carries TRBV10-3 and TRBJ1-1; TRBD1 might be the D (6 bases). The CDR3 consists of 15 residues. The V gene lost 4 bases and the J gene lost 0 bases, with 12 bases spanning the gap. CDR1 and CDR2 (germline): ENHRY, SYGVKD.

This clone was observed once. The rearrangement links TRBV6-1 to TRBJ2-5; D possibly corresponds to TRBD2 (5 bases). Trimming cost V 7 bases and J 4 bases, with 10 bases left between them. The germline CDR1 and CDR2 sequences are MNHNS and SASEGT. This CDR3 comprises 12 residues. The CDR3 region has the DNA TGTGCCAGCATCGGGGTCCGAGAGACCCAGTACTTC. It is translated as CASIGVRETQYF.

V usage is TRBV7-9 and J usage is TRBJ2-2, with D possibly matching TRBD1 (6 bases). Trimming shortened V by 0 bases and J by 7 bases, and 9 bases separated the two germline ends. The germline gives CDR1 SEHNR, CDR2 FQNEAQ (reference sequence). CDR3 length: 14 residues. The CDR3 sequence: CASSLAGAIGELFF. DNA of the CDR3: TGTGCCAGCAGCTTAGCGGGGGCTATCGGGGAGCTGTTTTTT.

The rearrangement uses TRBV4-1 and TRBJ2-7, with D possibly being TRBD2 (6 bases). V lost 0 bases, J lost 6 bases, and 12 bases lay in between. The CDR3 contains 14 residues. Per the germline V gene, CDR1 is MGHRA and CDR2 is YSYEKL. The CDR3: CASSQDMGLGEQYF. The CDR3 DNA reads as TGCGCCAGCAGCCAAGATATGGGACTTGGCGAGCAGTACTTC.

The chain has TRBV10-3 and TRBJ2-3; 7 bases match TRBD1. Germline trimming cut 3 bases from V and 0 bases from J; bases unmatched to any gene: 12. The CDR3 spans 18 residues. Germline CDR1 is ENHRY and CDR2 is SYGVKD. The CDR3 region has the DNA TGTGCCATCAGTGACATCAGGGGGTACAGTGCTAGCACAGATACGCAGTATTTT. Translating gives CAISDIRGYSASTDTQYF.

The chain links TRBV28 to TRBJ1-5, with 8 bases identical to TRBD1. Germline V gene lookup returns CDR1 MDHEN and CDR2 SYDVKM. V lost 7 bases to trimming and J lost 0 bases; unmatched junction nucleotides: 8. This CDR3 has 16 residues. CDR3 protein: CASTGLTGDSNQPQHF. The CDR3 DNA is TGTGCCAGCACGGGTTTGACAGGGGATAGCAATCAGCCCCAGCATTTT.

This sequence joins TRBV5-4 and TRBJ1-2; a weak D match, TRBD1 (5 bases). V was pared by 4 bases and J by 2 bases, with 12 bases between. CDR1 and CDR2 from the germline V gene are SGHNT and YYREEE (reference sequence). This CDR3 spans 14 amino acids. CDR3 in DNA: TGTGCCAGCAGCCCGGGGGAGGGGAACTATGGCTACACCTTC. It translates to CASSPGEGNYGYTF.

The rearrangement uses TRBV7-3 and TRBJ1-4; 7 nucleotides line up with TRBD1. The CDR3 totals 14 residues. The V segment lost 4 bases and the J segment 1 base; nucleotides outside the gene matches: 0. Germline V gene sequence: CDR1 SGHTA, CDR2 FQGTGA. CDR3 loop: CASSSGGTNEKLFF. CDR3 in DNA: TGTGCCAGCAGCTCAGGGGGAACTAATGAAAAACTGTTTTTT.

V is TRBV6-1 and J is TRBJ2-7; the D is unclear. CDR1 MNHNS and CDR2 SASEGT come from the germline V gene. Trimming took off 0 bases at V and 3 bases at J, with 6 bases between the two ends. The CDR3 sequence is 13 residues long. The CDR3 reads CASSEAFSYEQYF. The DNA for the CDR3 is TGTGCCAGCAGTGAAGCGTTCAGCTACGAGCAGTACTTC.

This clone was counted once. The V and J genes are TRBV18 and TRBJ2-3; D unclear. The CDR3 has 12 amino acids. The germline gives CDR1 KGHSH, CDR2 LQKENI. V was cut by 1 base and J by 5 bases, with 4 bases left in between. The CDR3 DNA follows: TGTGCCAGCTCACCACGAGAAGATACGCAGTATTTT. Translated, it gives CASSPREDTQYF.